The 8 T cell receptor beta chains below all came from one sample that was sequenced in a study of blood T cell repertoires in COVID-19. Only in-frame clones appear in the TCRdb table, and some are missing; sequencing was by immunoSEQ multiplex PCR. The data contain 110,000 or so clones, 75% to 90% of them singletons. Sequencing was carried out using peripheral blood. These receptors all come from a woman aged 60-75 years with COVID-19, enrolled during active disease.

The rearrangement joins TRBV3-1 (or the pseudogene TRBV3-2) to TRBJ2-7, with a possible D match to TRBD2 (6 bases). Germline assignment: CDR1 LGHDT and CDR2 YNNKEL (reference sequence). Trimming took off 0 bases at V and 9 bases at J, with 18 bases between the two ends. The CDR3 spans 15 residues. The CDR3 DNA sequence: TGTGCCAGCAGCCAAGAAGTCGGGGGTCCCCGCGGGCAGTACTTC. As protein: CASSQEVGGPRGQYF.

The chain employs TRBV4-1 and TRBJ1-1, with no clear D. Germline loops: CDR1 MGHRA, CDR2 YSYEKL. Deletions cut 0 bases from V and 1 base from J, with 9 bases between. This CDR3 is 15 amino acids long. CDR3 coding DNA: TGCGCCAGCAGCCAAGATCGGGATTGGAACACTGAAGCTTTCTTT. Residues: CASSQDRDWNTEAFF.

This clone was counted once. V usage is TRBV25-1 and J usage is TRBJ1-6; TRBD1 matches at 8 bases. The CDR3 totals 14 residues. Germline V lookup: CDR1 MGHDK, CDR2 SYGVNS. V gave up 7 bases and J gave up 7 bases; unmatched junction bases: 6. In DNA, the CDR3 is TGTGCCAGCAAAATCGGGACAGGAAATTCACCCCTCCACTTT. Translated, it gives CASKIGTGNSPLHF.

The gene calls are TRBV6-5 and TRBJ1-2; the match to TRBD1 covers 7 bases. The ends lost 6 bases at V and 2 bases at J; junction bases unmatched: 3. This CDR3 has 13 amino acids. Germline CDR1 reads MNHEY; CDR2 reads SVGAGI. CDR3 bases: TGTGCCAGCAGGCCACAGGGGAACTATGGCTACACCTTC. Its protein is CASRPQGNYGYTF.

CDR3 amino acids: CASSLTGGTEVYGYTF. The CDR3 DNA reads TGTGCCAGCAGCCTAACGGGGGGGACAGAAGTCTATGGCTACACCTTC. The V call is TRBV7-2, the J call TRBJ1-2, with 7 bases aligning to TRBD1. V was clipped by 5 bases and J by 4 bases; unmatched bases: 13. The CDR3 consists of 16 residues. The germline V gene encodes CDR1 SGHTA and CDR2 FQGNSA. The full variable domain, rest sourced from reference TRBV7-2 and TRBJ1-2, is GAGVSQSPSNKVTEKGKDVELRCDPISGHTALYWYRQSLGQGLEFLIYFQGNSAPDKSGLPSDRFSAERTGGSVSTLTIQRTQQEDSAVYLCASSLTGGTEVYGYTFGSGTRLTVV.

The J gene is TRBJ2-7, the V gene TRBV3-1 (or the pseudogene TRBV3-2), with TRBD2 matching over 7 bases. The CDR3 totals 11 residues. Germline V CDR1 and CDR2: LGHDT, YNNKEL (reference sequence). The V segment lost 4 bases and the J segment 6 bases; nucleotides outside the gene matches: 0. The CDR3 spells CASSRGGEQYF. Written as DNA, the CDR3 is TGTGCCAGCAGCCGGGGGGGCGAGCAGTACTTC.

V usage is TRBV5-1 and J usage is TRBJ1-1, with 7 nucleotides matching TRBD1. CDR3 length equals 15 residues. Germline lookup yields CDR1 SGHRS and CDR2 YFSETQ. J gave up 0 bases and V 4 bases, and 6 bases lay outside the gene matches. This chain's CDR3 is CASSLQGQMNTEAFF. For the CDR3, the DNA is TGCGCCAGCAGCCTTCAGGGACAGATGAACACTGAAGCTTTCTTT.

V is TRBV2 and J is TRBJ1-1, with a tentative D call TRBD1 (5 bases). V was pared by 4 bases and J by 3 bases, with 12 bases between. From germline, CDR1 is SNHLY and CDR2 FYNNEI. The length of the CDR3 is 14 residues. CDR3 protein: CASSGVGGDTEAFF. The CDR3 bases are TGTGCCAGCAGTGGAGTCGGGGGTGACACTGAAGCTTTCTTT.